This TCR beta chain was documented in a study of shared T cell receptors in the human thymus. Profiling relied on immunoSEQ multiplex PCR, and the TCRdb table lists in-frame clones only, not all of them. The sample lists about 500,000 clones; 75% to 80% were seen once. Germline V gene lookup returns CDR1 MNHEY and CDR2 SVGAGI. This CDR3 spans 14 amino acids. With 6 bases clipped from V and 7 bases from J, the junction kept 12 bases outside the gene matches. A further study also used this sample, focusing on human thymus T cells. That study reports: The thymus tissue came from resections taken during corrective heart surgery. In thymic and blood repertoires alike, V and J usage looked biased.

This chain links TRBV6-5 with TRBJ2-7, with 7 bases identical to TRBD2. The clonotype comes from a boy younger than two with a congenital heart defect. Sequencing used thymocytes. In DNA form, the CDR3 reads TGTGCCAGCAGCCGCATACGGGGGGAGGGAGAGCAGTACTTC. Translated: CASSRIRGEGEQYF.